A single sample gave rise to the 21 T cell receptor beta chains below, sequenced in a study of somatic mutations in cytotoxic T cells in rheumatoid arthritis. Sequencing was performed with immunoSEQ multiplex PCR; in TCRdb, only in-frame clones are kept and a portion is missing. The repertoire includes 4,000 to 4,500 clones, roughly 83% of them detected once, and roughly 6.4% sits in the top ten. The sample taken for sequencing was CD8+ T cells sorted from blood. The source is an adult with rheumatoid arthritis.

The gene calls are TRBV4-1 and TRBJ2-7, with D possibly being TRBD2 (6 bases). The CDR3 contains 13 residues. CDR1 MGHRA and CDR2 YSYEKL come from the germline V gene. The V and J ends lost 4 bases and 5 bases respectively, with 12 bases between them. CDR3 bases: TGCGCCAGCAGCCTCCAGGGCGGGAACGAGCAGTACTTC. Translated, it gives CASSLQGGNEQYF.

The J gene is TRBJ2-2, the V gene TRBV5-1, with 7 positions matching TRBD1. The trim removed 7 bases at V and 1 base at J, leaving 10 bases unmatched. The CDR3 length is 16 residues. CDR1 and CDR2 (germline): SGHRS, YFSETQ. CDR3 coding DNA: TGCGCCAGCCGTGGGACAGCCATTGGGAACACCGGGGAGCTGTTTTTT. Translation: CASRGTAIGNTGELFF.

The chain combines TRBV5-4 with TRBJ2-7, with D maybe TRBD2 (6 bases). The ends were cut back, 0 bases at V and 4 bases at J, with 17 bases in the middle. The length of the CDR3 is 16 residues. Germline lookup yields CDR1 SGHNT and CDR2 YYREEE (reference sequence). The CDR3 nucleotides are TGTGCCAGCAGCTTGGAAGGAGGGTACCAGGGATACGAGCAGTACTTC. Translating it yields CASSLEGGYQGYEQYF.

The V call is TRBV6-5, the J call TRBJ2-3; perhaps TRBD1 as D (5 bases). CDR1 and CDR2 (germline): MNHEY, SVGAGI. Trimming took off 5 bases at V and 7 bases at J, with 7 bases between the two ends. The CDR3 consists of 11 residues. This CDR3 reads CASSRQNTQYF. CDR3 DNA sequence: TGTGCCAGCAGTAGACAGAATACGCAGTATTTT.

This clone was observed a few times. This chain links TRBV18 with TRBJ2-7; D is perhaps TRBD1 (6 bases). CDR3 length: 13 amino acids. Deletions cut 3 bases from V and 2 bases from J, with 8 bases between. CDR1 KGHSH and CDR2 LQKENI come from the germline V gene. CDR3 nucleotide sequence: TGTGCCAGCTCACCGGACAGTCCCTACGAGCAGTACTTC. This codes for CASSPDSPYEQYF.

The DNA for the CDR3 is TGTGCCAGCAGTTACCTTGGCGCGTCCCCAGATACGCAGTATTTT. Translated, it gives CASSYLGASPDTQYF. J is TRBJ2-3 and V is TRBV6-5, with unresolved D. Germline CDR1 MNHEY, CDR2 SVGAGI. The CDR3 has 15 residues. The V gene lost 2 bases and the J gene lost 4 bases, with 13 bases spanning the gap.

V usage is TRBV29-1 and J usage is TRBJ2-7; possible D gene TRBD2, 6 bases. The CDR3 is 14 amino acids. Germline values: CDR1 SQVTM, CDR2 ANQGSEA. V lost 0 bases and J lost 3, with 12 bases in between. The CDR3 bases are TGCAGCGTTGAAGATCGCACTAGCAGCTACGAGCAGTACTTC. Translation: CSVEDRTSSYEQYF.

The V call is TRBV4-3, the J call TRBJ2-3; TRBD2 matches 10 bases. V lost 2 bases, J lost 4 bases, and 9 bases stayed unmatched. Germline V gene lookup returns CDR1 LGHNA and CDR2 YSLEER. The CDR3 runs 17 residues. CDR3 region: CASSQLLAGDPPDTQYF. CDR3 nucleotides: TGCGCCAGCAGCCAACTCCTAGCGGGGGACCCCCCAGATACGCAGTATTTT.

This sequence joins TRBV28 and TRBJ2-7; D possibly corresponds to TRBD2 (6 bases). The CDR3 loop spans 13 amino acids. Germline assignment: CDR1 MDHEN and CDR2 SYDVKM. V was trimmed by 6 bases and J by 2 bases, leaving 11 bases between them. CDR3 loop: CASREGTPYEQYF. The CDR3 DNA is TGTGCCAGCAGGGAGGGGACTCCCTACGAGCAGTACTTC.

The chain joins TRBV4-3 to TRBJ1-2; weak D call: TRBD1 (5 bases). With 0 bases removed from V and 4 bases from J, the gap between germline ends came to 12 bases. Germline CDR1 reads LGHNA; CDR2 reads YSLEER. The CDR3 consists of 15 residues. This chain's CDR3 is CASSQDSQGGYGYTF. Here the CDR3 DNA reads TGCGCCAGCAGCCAAGATAGCCAGGGAGGCTATGGCTACACCTTC.

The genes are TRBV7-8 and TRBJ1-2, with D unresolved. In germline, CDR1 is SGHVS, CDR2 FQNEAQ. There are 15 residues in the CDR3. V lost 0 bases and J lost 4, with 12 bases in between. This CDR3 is CASSLALRARYGYTF. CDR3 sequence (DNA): TGTGCCAGCAGCTTAGCTCTTCGGGCACGCTATGGCTACACCTTC.

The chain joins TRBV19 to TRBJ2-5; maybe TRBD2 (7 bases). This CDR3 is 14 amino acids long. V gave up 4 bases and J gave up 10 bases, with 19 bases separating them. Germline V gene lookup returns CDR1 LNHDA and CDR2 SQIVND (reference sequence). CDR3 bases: TGTGCCAGTAGTACCCGGGGGGCCACCCTTGACCAGTACTTC. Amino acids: CASSTRGATLDQYF.

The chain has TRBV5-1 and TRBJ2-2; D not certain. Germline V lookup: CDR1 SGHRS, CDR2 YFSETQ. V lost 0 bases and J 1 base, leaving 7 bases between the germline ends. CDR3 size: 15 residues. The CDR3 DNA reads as TGCGCCAGCAGCTTGGGGGTCGGGAACACCGGGGAGCTGTTTTTT. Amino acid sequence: CASSLGVGNTGELFF.

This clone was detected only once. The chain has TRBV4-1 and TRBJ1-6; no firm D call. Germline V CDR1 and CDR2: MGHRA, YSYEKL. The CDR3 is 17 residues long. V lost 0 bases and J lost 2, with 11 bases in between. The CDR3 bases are TGCGCCAGCAGCCAAGATCGAGAGGCAGCCTATAATTCACCCCTCCACTTT. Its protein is CASSQDREAAYNSPLHF.

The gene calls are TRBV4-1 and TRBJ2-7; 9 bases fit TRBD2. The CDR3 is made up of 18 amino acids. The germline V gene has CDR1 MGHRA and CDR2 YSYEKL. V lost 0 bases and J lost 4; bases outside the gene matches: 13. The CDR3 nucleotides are TGCGCCAGCAGCCAAGAACCCCCGGGACTAGCACTTCTTTACGAGCAGTACTTC. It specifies CASSQEPPGLALLYEQYF.

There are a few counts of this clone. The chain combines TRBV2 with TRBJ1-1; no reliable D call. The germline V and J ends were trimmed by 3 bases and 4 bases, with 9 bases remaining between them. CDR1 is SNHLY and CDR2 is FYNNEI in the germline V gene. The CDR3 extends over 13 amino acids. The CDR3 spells CASSDDASTEAFF. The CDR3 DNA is TGTGCCAGCAGTGATGACGCTTCCACTGAAGCTTTCTTT.

The CDR3 DNA follows: TGTGCCAGCAGTGACCGGCAGAGCATAGGGGATACGCAGTATTTT. Translated, it gives CASSDRQSIGDTQYF. The chain uses TRBV2 and TRBJ2-3, with no clear D. Germline V CDR1 and CDR2: SNHLY, FYNNEI. Trimming cost V 3 bases and J 6 bases, with 16 bases left between them. CDR3 size: 15 residues.

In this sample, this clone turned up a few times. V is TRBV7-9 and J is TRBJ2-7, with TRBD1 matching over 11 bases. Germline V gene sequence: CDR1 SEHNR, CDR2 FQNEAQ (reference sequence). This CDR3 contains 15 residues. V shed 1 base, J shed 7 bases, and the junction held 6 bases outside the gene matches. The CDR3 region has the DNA TGTGCCAGCAGCTTAGGGACAGGGGGCTTGGGTGAGCAGTACTTC. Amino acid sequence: CASSLGTGGLGEQYF.

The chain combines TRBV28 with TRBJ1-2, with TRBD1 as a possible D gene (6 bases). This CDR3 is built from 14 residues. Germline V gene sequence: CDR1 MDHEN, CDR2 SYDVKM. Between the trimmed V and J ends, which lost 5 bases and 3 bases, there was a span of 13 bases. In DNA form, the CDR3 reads TGTGCCAGCAGTCCGGAGGGGGGGGACTATGGCTACACCTTC. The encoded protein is CASSPEGGDYGYTF.

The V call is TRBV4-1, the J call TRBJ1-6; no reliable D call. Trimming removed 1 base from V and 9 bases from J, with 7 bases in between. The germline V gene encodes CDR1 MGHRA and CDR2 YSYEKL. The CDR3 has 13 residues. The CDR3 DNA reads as TGCGCCAGCAGCCAAGCCCGGGGTTCACCCCTCCACTTT. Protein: CASSQARGSPLHF.

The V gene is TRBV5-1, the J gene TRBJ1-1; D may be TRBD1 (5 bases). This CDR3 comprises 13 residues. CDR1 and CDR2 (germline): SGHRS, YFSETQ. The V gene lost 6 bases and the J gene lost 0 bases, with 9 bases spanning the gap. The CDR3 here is CASTSGLNTEAFF. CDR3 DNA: TGCGCCAGCACTTCAGGGCTGAACACTGAAGCTTTCTTT. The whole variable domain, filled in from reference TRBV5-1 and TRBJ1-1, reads KAGVTQTPRYLIKTRGQQVTLSCSPISGHRSVSWYQQTPGQGLQFLFEYFSETQRNKGNFPGRFSGRQFSNSRSEMNVSTLELGDSALYLCASTSGLNTEAFFGQGTRLTVV.